These 24 T cell receptor beta chains originate from one sample sequenced in a study of OX40 agonist ivuxolimab in advanced cancers. Assay: immunoSEQ multiplex PCR; the TCRdb copy retains only in-frame clones and omits some. Seen here are about 24,000 clones, roughly 85% observed once, and the top ten hold approximately 17%. The sequencing used CD4+ or CD8+ T cells sorted from blood, collected in a trial of the OX40 agonist ivuxolimab. These TCRs come from an adult with an advanced solid tumor such as melanoma, head and neck, liver or kidney cancer.

V usage is TRBV2 and J usage is TRBJ2-1; D may be TRBD1 or TRBD2 (5 bases each). The CDR3 is 14 amino acids. V lost 1 base, J lost 10 bases, and 14 bases lay in between. CDR1 and CDR2 from the germline V gene are SNHLY and FYNNEI. The CDR3, as DNA: TGTGCCAGCAGTGAAGACCGAGGGGCTGGAGAGCAGTTCTTC. As protein: CASSEDRGAGEQFF.

This clone was detected once. The chain is built from TRBV7-9 and TRBJ2-7; TRBD2 matches 7 bases. Trimming took 2 bases from V and 2 from J; bases not matched to a gene: 6. There are 15 residues in the CDR3. Per germline, CDR1 SEHNR and CDR2 FQNEAQ (reference sequence). Written as DNA, the CDR3 is TGTGCCAGCAGCTTACTGGCTGGGGGGGCCTACGAGCAGTACTTC. Its translation is CASSLLAGGAYEQYF.

This clone was counted once. The chain recombines TRBV9 with TRBJ2-7; 8 bases line up with TRBD1. Germline V gene data show CDR1 as SGDLS and CDR2 as YYNGEE. J was trimmed by 1 base and V by 4 bases; bases with no gene match: 4. The CDR3 loop spans 14 amino acids. CDR3 sequence: CASSRGQGSYEQYF. The CDR3 bases are TGTGCCAGCAGCCGAGGACAGGGTTCCTACGAGCAGTACTTC.

This clone occurred a few times. The chain links TRBV6-5 to TRBJ2-7; the D is unclear. Trimming removed 10 bases at V and 6 bases at J, with 13 bases between. Germline V gene sequence: CDR1 MNHEY, CDR2 SVGAGI. This CDR3 is built from 11 residues. The CDR3 coding sequence is TGTGCCACCGGTCGTGGGTTCGAGCAGTACTTC. It is translated as CATGRGFEQYF.

This chain joins TRBV6-5 and TRBJ2-5; weak D call: TRBD1 (6 bases). V lost 7 bases and J 5 bases, leaving 17 bases between the germline ends. The CDR3 runs 14 residues. CDR1 is MNHEY and CDR2 is SVGAGI in the germline V gene. The CDR3 reads CASKQGPPGETQYF. The CDR3 DNA follows: TGTGCCAGCAAACAGGGACCTCCTGGGGAGACCCAGTACTTC.

The chain carries TRBV2 and TRBJ1-4; 8 bases are a match to TRBD1. Germline loops: CDR1 SNHLY, CDR2 FYNNEI. Trimming removed 6 bases from V and 4 bases from J; junction bases left unmatched: 4. CDR3 length: 14 residues. The CDR3: CASRGQAFNEKLFF. The CDR3 DNA reads TGTGCCAGCAGGGGACAGGCCTTTAATGAAAAACTGTTTTTT.

This chain links TRBV30 with TRBJ2-4; a weak D match, TRBD2 (6 bases). Trimming pared 0 bases from V and 9 bases from J, leaving 15 bases between. From germline, CDR1 is GTSNPN and CDR2 SVGIG (reference sequence). The CDR3 covers 14 residues. As DNA, the CDR3 is TGTGCCTGGAGTGTACCCGGCCTGGAGGGCATTCAGTACTTC. Translated: CAWSVPGLEGIQYF.

V gene TRBV7-2 combines with J gene TRBJ2-7, with D perhaps TRBD1 or TRBD2 (5 bases each). CDR3 length: 17 amino acids. Deletions cut 2 bases from V and 4 bases from J, with 21 bases between. The germline gives CDR1 SGHTA, CDR2 FQGNSA. CDR3 sequence (DNA): TGTGCCAGCAGCTTACCGGGTAGGGGCGGAGGCGGATACGAGCAGTACTTC. This sequence encodes CASSLPGRGGGGYEQYF.

The CDR3 loop reads CASSIDRSLARDNSPLHF. In DNA form, the CDR3 reads TGTGCCAGTAGTATAGATCGCTCTCTGGCCAGGGATAATTCACCCCTCCACTTT. The rearrangement links TRBV19 to TRBJ1-6; possible D gene TRBD1, 5 bases. CDR1 and CDR2 from the germline V gene are LNHDA and SQIVND (reference sequence). V was pared by 0 bases and J by 5 bases, with 17 bases between. The CDR3 extends over 18 amino acids.

The chain has TRBV7-2 and TRBJ2-3, with 11 bases that match TRBD2. The V and J ends lost 4 bases and 5 bases, in that order; junction bases with no gene match: 5. From germline, CDR1 is SGHTA and CDR2 FQGNSA. CDR3 length equals 15 residues. The CDR3 DNA reads TGTGCCAGCAGCTATAGCGGGGGGGCCGGAGATACGCAGTATTTT. Translation: CASSYSGGAGDTQYF.

This chain connects TRBV7-3 to TRBJ2-2, with TRBD2 as a possible D gene (7 bases). The CDR3 is 15 amino acids. The germline CDR1 and CDR2 sequences are SGHTA and FQGTGA. V was pared by 2 bases and J by 5 bases, with 12 bases between. CDR3 DNA: TGTGCCAGCAGCTTAGGCAGGGGAGGGACCGGGGAGCTGTTTTTT. Translated: CASSLGRGGTGELFF. Full variable domain (rest looked up from reference TRBV7-3 and TRBJ2-2): GAGVSQTPSNKVTEKGKYVELRCDPISGHTALYWYRQSLGQGPEFLIYFQGTGAADDSGLPNDRFFAVRPEGSVSTLKIQRTERGDSAVYLCASSLGRGGTGELFFGEGSRLTVL.

The chain carries TRBV30 and TRBJ2-5, with D perhaps TRBD1 (6 bases). CDR1 is GTSNPN and CDR2 is SVGIG in the germline V gene (reference sequence). The CDR3 has 13 amino acids. Trimming stripped 5 bases from V and 5 bases from J, with 15 bases between. CDR3 coding DNA: TGTGCCTGGGCAACAGGGTTTGGCGAGACCCAGTACTTC. Its translation: CAWATGFGETQYF.

The chain couples TRBV4-3 to TRBJ1-2; a possible D gene is TRBD1 (6 bases). Trimming stripped 0 bases from V and 8 bases from J, with 19 bases between. The CDR3 is made up of 16 amino acids. Germline lookup yields CDR1 LGHNA and CDR2 YSLEER. CDR3 protein: CASSQDGGDSPVGYTF. CDR3 DNA: TGCGCCAGCAGCCAAGACGGGGGCGACAGTCCGGTCGGCTACACCTTC.

The rearrangement links TRBV7-2 to TRBJ1-5; D ambiguous. This CDR3 is 16 amino acids long. Germline CDR1 reads SGHTA; CDR2 reads FQGNSA. Trimming shortened V by 1 base and J by 0 bases, and 10 bases separated the two germline ends. The CDR3 DNA reads as TGTGCCAGCAGCTTAGTCGGAACCCATAGCAATCAGCCCCAGCATTTT. Translating it yields CASSLVGTHSNQPQHF.

This sequence joins TRBV18 and TRBJ1-2, with 9 bases identical to TRBD1. The CDR3 sequence is 14 residues long. Germline lookup yields CDR1 KGHSH and CDR2 LQKENI. The junction had 4 bases not matched to a gene; V was cut back by 3 bases and J by 5 bases. The CDR3 nucleotides read TGTGCCAGCTCACCCGGGACAGGGTTGTATGGCTACACCTTC. It encodes CASSPGTGLYGYTF.

This rearrangement joins TRBV9 to TRBJ2-5, with TRBD1 identical over 7 bases. From germline, CDR1 is SGDLS and CDR2 YYNGEE. V dropped 2 bases and J dropped 5; count of bases not matched to a gene: 3. The CDR3 sequence is 13 residues long. The CDR3 region has the DNA TGTGCCAGCAGCGTGACAGGGATTGAGACCCAGTACTTC. This codes for CASSVTGIETQYF.

The genes are TRBV19 and TRBJ1-3; D is uncertain. Trimming left V 7 bases short and J 4 bases short, with 14 bases between. Germline CDR1 reads LNHDA; CDR2 reads SQIVND (reference sequence). The length of the CDR3 is 14 residues. The CDR3: CASTRTGYGNTIYF. As DNA, the CDR3 is TGTGCCAGTACCCGGACCGGGTACGGAAACACCATATATTTT.

The V and J genes are TRBV2 and TRBJ1-5, with 9 bases identical to TRBD1. The CDR3 contains 13 residues. V lost 6 bases and J lost 7; bases outside the gene matches: 4. Germline V gives CDR1 SNHLY, CDR2 FYNNEI. The CDR3: CASSRQGGQPQHF. The CDR3 DNA reads as TGTGCCAGCAGCCGACAGGGGGGCCAGCCCCAGCATTTT.

In regard to this clone: The junction and the germline gene differ at one end; a read error may be behind it. V and J are TRBV5-1 and TRBJ2-7, with D perhaps matching TRBD1 or TRBD2 (6 bases each). The V gene's germline CDR1 is SGHRS and CDR2 YFSETQ. This CDR3 is built from 15 residues. The CDR3 here is CASSFGGRASYEQYF. The CDR3 region has the DNA TGTGCCAGCAGCTTCGGGGGCAGGGCATCCTACGAGCAGTACTTC.

This clone was seen only a few times. The chain's CDR3 is CASSETGGRTDTQYF. CDR3 DNA: TGTGCCAGCAGCGAGACAGGGGGCAGGACAGATACGCAGTATTTT. This chain connects TRBV13 to TRBJ2-3, with 10 bases lining up with TRBD1. Unmatched junction bases numbered 5, after V lost 5 bases and J lost 3 bases. The CDR3 runs to 15 residues. Germline assignment: CDR1 PRHDT and CDR2 FYEKMQ (reference sequence).

The rearrangement joins TRBV7-8 to TRBJ2-1; no definite D call. Trimming removed 3 bases at V and 0 bases at J, with 6 bases between. CDR3 length equals 14 residues. Germline values: CDR1 SGHVS, CDR2 FQNEAQ. CDR3 bases: TGTGCCAGCAGCTTCACAACCTCCTACAATGAGCAGTTCTTC. Its translation: CASSFTTSYNEQFF.

This sequence joins TRBV5-1 and TRBJ2-3; tentative D call: TRBD2 (6 bases). This CDR3 has 14 amino acids. Trimming took off 4 bases at V and 2 bases at J, with 11 bases between the two ends. CDR1 is SGHRS and CDR2 is YFSETQ in the germline V gene. The CDR3 loop is CASSGGTPTDTQYF. CDR3 nucleotide sequence: TGCGCCAGCAGCGGCGGGACTCCCACAGATACGCAGTATTTT.

V gene TRBV14 combines with J gene TRBJ1-6; D remains unclear. Germline lookup yields CDR1 SGHDN and CDR2 FVKESK. V lost 1 base and J lost 9, with 10 bases in between. The length of the CDR3 is 14 residues. The CDR3: CASSQGYGGSPLHF. For the CDR3, the DNA is TGTGCCAGCAGCCAAGGCTACGGTGGTTCACCCCTCCACTTT.

The chain joins TRBV4-2 to TRBJ2-5, with no clear D. Trimming took off 1 base at V and 4 bases at J, with 7 bases between the two ends. The CDR3 contains 13 residues. Germline values: CDR1 LGHNA, CDR2 YNFKEQ. CDR3 sequence: CASSQGFAETQYF. CDR3 coding DNA: TGTGCCAGCAGCCAAGGTTTCGCAGAGACCCAGTACTTC.